This T cell receptor beta chain was identified in a study of cytomegalovirus exposure and HLA in healthy donors. Researchers ran the PCR with 60 Vbeta and 13 Jbeta primers. TCRdb keeps only in-frame clones here, not all; method: immunoSEQ multiplex PCR. The table lists 150,000 to 200,000 clones, around 80% of them singletons. To note about this clone: Its specificity is unknown.

V lost 6 bases and J 3 bases, leaving 9 bases between the germline ends. Germline V CDR1 and CDR2: SGHTA, FQGNSA. This CDR3 comprises 12 residues. Points from the study as a whole: Some V segments, including TRBV6-2 and TRBV6-3, were excluded as indistinguishable. In a later analysis, DRB1 alleles had the most associated TCRs; HLA-C alleles the fewest. With later analysis, a missense DCLRE1C variant became linked to TCR beta V- and J-gene trimming. There were reportedly fewer N-insertions in an Asian-associated ancestry cluster than the roughly 670-donor mean, in a later analysis.

The origin of this receptor is a woman under 40 in good health and CMV-seronegative. Specimen: PBMCs. The J gene is TRBJ2-7, the V gene TRBV7-2, with D possibly being TRBD1 (6 bases). Here the CDR3 reads CASSRTVYEQYF. CDR3 nucleotides: TGTGCCAGCAGTCGGACAGTCTACGAGCAGTACTTC. Variable domain in full (rest from reference TRBV7-2 and TRBJ2-7): GAGVSQSPSNKVTEKGKDVELRCDPISGHTALYWYRQSLGQGLEFLIYFQGNSAPDKSGLPSDRFSAERTGGSVSTLTIQRTQQEDSAVYLCASSRTVYEQYFGPGTRLTVT.